Below, 29 T cell receptor beta chains from the same sample are listed, as sequenced in a study of cytomegalovirus exposure and HLA in healthy donors. The PCR was carried out with 60 Vbeta primers and 13 Jbeta primers. The repertoire was sequenced with immunoSEQ multiplex PCR; TCRdb's copy has only in-frame clones and lacks some. The sample has approximately 120,000 clones, around 70% seen once; the top ten hold 4.5% to 5.5%. Sample: PBMCs. The receptors come from a woman in her 70s in good health and CMV-seropositive.

The V and J genes are TRBV6-5 and TRBJ2-7; D is possibly TRBD1 (5 bases). Looked up from germline, CDR1 is MNHEY and CDR2 is SVGAGI. The CDR3 runs to 15 residues. The V end lost 0 bases, the J end lost 2 bases, and 11 bases lay between the germline ends. Here the CDR3 DNA reads TGTGCCAGCAGTTACTCCTTACAGGCGACCTACGAGCAGTACTTC. This sequence encodes CASSYSLQATYEQYF.

V usage is TRBV10-3 and J usage is TRBJ2-7, with TRBD2 matching 10 bases. The V gene end was trimmed by 6 bases and the J gene end by 5 bases; junction bases not matched to a gene: 10. The CDR3 contains 15 residues. The V gene's germline CDR1 is ENHRY and CDR2 SYGVKD. Here the CDR3 reads CAISPQRGGSDEQYF. The CDR3 DNA reads TGTGCCATCAGCCCCCAGCGGGGGGGCAGCGACGAGCAGTACTTC.

This clone was counted a few times. The V gene is TRBV5-1, the J gene TRBJ1-3; TRBD1 is a possible D gene (6 bases). The V end lost 7 bases, the J end lost 0 bases, and 17 bases lay between the germline ends. The CDR3 is made up of 16 amino acids. Germline values: CDR1 SGHRS, CDR2 YFSETQ. The CDR3 DNA sequence: TGCGCCAGCCGACGGGACACCCTTTTCTCTGGAAACACCATATATTTT. It is translated as CASRRDTLFSGNTIYF. The full variable domain, with the rest looked up from reference TRBV5-1 and TRBJ1-3, is KAGVTQTPRYLIKTRGQQVTLSCSPISGHRSVSWYQQTPGQGLQFLFEYFSETQRNKGNFPGRFSGRQFSNSRSEMNVSTLELGDSALYLCASRRDTLFSGNTIYFGEGSWLTVV.

This clone showed up just a few times. This sequence joins TRBV6-1 and TRBJ2-5, with 9 bases fitting TRBD2. The V segment lost 7 bases and the J segment 2 bases; nucleotides outside the gene matches: 8. Germline-derived CDR1 and CDR2 are MNHNS and SASEGT. The length of the CDR3 is 15 residues. CDR3 sequence (DNA): TGTGCCAGCACCAGGGGTAGCGGGGGTCAAGAGACCCAGTACTTC. As protein: CASTRGSGGQETQYF.

The chain recombines TRBV6-6 with TRBJ1-5; TRBD1 aligns across 8 bases. The CDR3 is made up of 15 amino acids. The V and J ends lost 6 bases and 5 bases, in that order; junction bases with no gene match: 9. Germline-derived CDR1 and CDR2 are MNHNY and SVGAGI (reference sequence). CDR3 DNA: TGTGCCAGCAGCCCTGCCGACAGGGGACATCAGCCCCAGCATTTT. Translating it yields CASSPADRGHQPQHF.

This sequence joins TRBV10-3 and TRBJ1-1; tentative D call: TRBD1 (6 bases). CDR3 size: 14 residues. Per germline, CDR1 ENHRY and CDR2 SYGVKD. V was clipped by 5 bases and J by 0 bases, with 10 bases between them. The CDR3 sequence is CAISITGLNTEAFF. The CDR3 coding sequence is TGTGCCATCAGTATAACAGGGTTGAACACTGAAGCTTTCTTT.

V usage is TRBV30 and J usage is TRBJ1-3; D may be TRBD1 (5 bases). CDR3 length: 14 amino acids. Germline V CDR1 and CDR2: GTSNPN, SVGIG (reference sequence). V lost 2 bases and J lost 4, with 12 bases in between. The CDR3 loop is CAWSPPEGGNTIYF. For the CDR3, the DNA is TGTGCCTGGAGTCCACCGGAGGGGGGAAACACCATATATTTT.

The genes are TRBV20-1 and TRBJ2-5, with D tentatively TRBD2 (6 bases). The germline CDR1 and CDR2 sequences are DFQATT and SNEGSKA (reference sequence). V was trimmed by 5 bases and J by 4 bases, leaving 8 bases between them. CDR3 length equals 11 residues. DNA for the CDR3: TGCAGTGCTGACGGGGGAGAGACCCAGTACTTC. Translating gives CSADGGETQYF.

The chain carries TRBV10-3 and TRBJ2-5; 7 nucleotides align to TRBD2. The CDR3 length is 15 residues. Unmatched junction bases numbered 4, after V lost 2 bases and J lost 1 base. The germline V gene has CDR1 ENHRY and CDR2 SYGVKD. DNA for the CDR3: TGTGCCATCAGTGAGGCGTCGGGGGGCCAAGAGACCCAGTACTTC. It specifies CAISEASGGQETQYF.

This chain joins TRBV25-1 and TRBJ2-7; TRBD1 is a possible D gene (6 bases). This CDR3 spans 16 amino acids. Trimming stripped 6 bases from V and 2 bases from J, with 20 bases between. The germline V gene encodes CDR1 MGHDK and CDR2 SYGVNS. The CDR3 spells CASSPAGTLGAYEQYF. The CDR3 DNA sequence: TGTGCCAGCAGCCCCGCCGGGACACTGGGAGCCTACGAGCAGTACTTC.

In DNA, the CDR3 is TGTGCCAGCAGTTACTCGAACTCGGGGCAGCCCCAGCATTTT. Its protein product is CASSYSNSGQPQHF. J is TRBJ1-5 and V is TRBV6-5; unclear D gene. The CDR3 spans 14 residues. V was pared by 0 bases and J by 7 bases, with 10 bases between. Germline-derived CDR1 and CDR2 are MNHEY and SVGAGI.

In this sample, this clone turned up a few times. The chain joins TRBV19 to TRBJ2-1; TRBD1 might be the D (5 bases). From germline, CDR1 is LNHDA and CDR2 SQIVND (reference sequence). This CDR3 contains 14 residues. Trimming took off 4 bases at V and 1 base at J, with 8 bases between the two ends. The CDR3 loop is CASSTSGSYNEQFF. The DNA of the CDR3 is TGTGCCAGTAGTACGTCAGGGTCCTACAATGAGCAGTTCTTC.

This clone was seen more than once but under ten times. The gene calls are TRBV6-6 and TRBJ1-2; the match to TRBD1 covers 9 bases. Germline values: CDR1 MNHNY, CDR2 SVGAGI (reference sequence). The V and J ends lost 4 bases and 7 bases, in that order; junction bases with no gene match: 7. The length of the CDR3 is 14 residues. The chain's CDR3 is CASSSGTGLGGYTF. In DNA, the CDR3 is TGTGCCAGCAGTTCCGGGACAGGGTTGGGTGGCTACACCTTC.

The chain's CDR3 is CASSPVGESARAFF. In nucleotides, the CDR3 is TGTGCCAGCTCACCCGTCGGGGAATCCGCACGGGCTTTCTTT. This chain connects TRBV18 to TRBJ1-1, with D unclear. The CDR3 sequence is 14 residues long. The V gene lost 3 bases and the J gene lost 11 bases, with 19 bases spanning the gap. Germline V gene lookup returns CDR1 KGHSH and CDR2 LQKENI. Variable domain in full (rest from reference TRBV18 and TRBJ1-1): NAGVMQNPRHLVRRRGQEARLRCSPMKGHSHVYWYRQLPEEGLKFMVYLQKENIIDESGMPKERFSAEFPKEGPSILRIQQVVRGDSAAYFCASSPVGESARAFFGQGTRLTVV.

The chain employs TRBV10-3 and TRBJ1-4, with a tentative D call TRBD1 (5 bases). V lost 3 bases and J lost 8, with 16 bases in between. This CDR3 is 15 amino acids long. Per germline, CDR1 ENHRY and CDR2 SYGVKD. The CDR3 sequence is CAISDGNAGSEKLFF. The CDR3 DNA reads as TGTGCCATCAGTGATGGGAACGCAGGGTCGGAAAAACTGTTTTTT.

The CDR3 nucleotides read TGCGCCAGCAGCCAAAACCGAGGCTTACTAGCGGGGGGTTTGGATACGCAGTATTTT. Encoded protein: CASSQNRGLLAGGLDTQYF. The chain has TRBV4-1 and TRBJ2-3, with 12 bases aligning to TRBD2. V was clipped by 2 bases and J by 6 bases; unmatched bases: 15. CDR1 is MGHRA and CDR2 is YSYEKL in the germline V gene. This CDR3 has 19 amino acids.

The V and J genes are TRBV4-1 and TRBJ2-7; D is perhaps TRBD1 (6 bases). Trimming removed 4 bases from V and 4 bases from J, with 17 bases in between. CDR1 and CDR2 from the germline V gene are MGHRA and YSYEKL. The CDR3 is 15 amino acids. The CDR3 nucleotides read TGCGCCAGCAGCCTAACCGGGACAAGTATTTACGAGCAGTACTTC. This codes for CASSLTGTSIYEQYF.

In this sample, this clone turned up a few times. The V call is TRBV14, the J call TRBJ2-7, with 7 nucleotides matching TRBD1. Germline CDR1 and CDR2: SGHDN and FVKESK. This CDR3 has 17 amino acids. J was trimmed by 0 bases and V by 3 bases; bases with no gene match: 11. CDR3 nucleotide sequence: TGTGCCAGCAGCCATTATTCCGGGACAGCCTACTCCTACGAGCAGTACTTC. Translation gives CASSHYSGTAYSYEQYF.

V is TRBV9 and J is TRBJ1-3, with a possible D match to TRBD1 (5 bases). The V end was cut by 0 bases, the J end by 1 base, with 11 bases between. Germline V gives CDR1 SGDLS, CDR2 YYNGEE. This CDR3 spans 16 amino acids. CDR3 in DNA: TGTGCCAGCAGCGTAGGGGGGGGAACATCTGGAAACACCATATATTTT. Translation: CASSVGGGTSGNTIYF.

In DNA form, the CDR3 reads TGTGCCAGCAGCTTGGGACGGCTAGGCTATGGCTACACCTTC. It is translated as CASSLGRLGYGYTF. The V call is TRBV5-6, the J call TRBJ1-2; D unresolved. This CDR3 contains 14 residues. V was clipped by 0 bases and J by 4 bases, with 10 bases between them. The V gene's germline CDR1 is SGHDT and CDR2 YYEEEE.

The chain uses TRBV7-2 and TRBJ1-3; no firm D call. CDR3 length: 16 residues. Germline V gene sequence: CDR1 SGHTA, CDR2 FQGNSA. V was trimmed by 4 bases and J by 0 bases, leaving 13 bases between them. The CDR3 DNA is TGTGCCAGCAGCTCGACAAGGTCCTTCTCTGGAAACACCATATATTTT. It encodes CASSSTRSFSGNTIYF.

V is TRBV29-1 and J is TRBJ1-2; a weak D match, TRBD1 (6 bases). The germline V gene encodes CDR1 SQVTM and CDR2 ANQGSEA. V lost 7 bases and J lost 4, with 13 bases in between. This CDR3 region has 12 residues. The CDR3 region has the DNA TGCAGCGCCGGCAGGGGACCCTATGGCTACACCTTC. The encoded protein is CSAGRGPYGYTF.

This clone was seen more than once but under ten times. The chain has TRBV6-6 and TRBJ1-5; TRBD1 matches at 9 bases. From germline, CDR1 is MNHNY and CDR2 SVGAGI (reference sequence). After removal of 2 bases from V and 7 bases from J, the junction contained 6 bases not matched to a gene. This CDR3 has 15 residues. The CDR3 DNA is TGTGCCAGCAGTTACGAAACAGGGGGCGACCAGCCCCAGCATTTT. Translating gives CASSYETGGDQPQHF.

Notes on this clone: Other DNA sequences from this sample encode an identical CDR3 as well. The rearrangement uses TRBV6-5 and TRBJ1-1; D perhaps matches TRBD1 (5 bases). The CDR3 totals 14 residues. Germline assignment: CDR1 MNHEY and CDR2 SVGAGI. The V end lost 6 bases, the J end lost 1 base, and 12 bases lay between the germline ends. The DNA of the CDR3 is TGTGCCAGCAGATCCGGGACTGCGAACACTGAAGCTTTCTTT. It specifies CASRSGTANTEAFF.

The J gene is TRBJ2-3, the V gene TRBV6-5; 7 bases are a match to TRBD2. Looked up from germline, CDR1 is MNHEY and CDR2 is SVGAGI. The CDR3 has 11 amino acids. After removal of 6 bases from V and 8 bases from J, the junction contained 2 bases not matched to a gene. This chain's CDR3 is CASSWGGTQYF. CDR3 sequence (DNA): TGTGCCAGCAGCTGGGGGGGTACGCAGTATTTT.

The chain carries TRBV18 and TRBJ2-2, with 9 positions matching TRBD2. Germline V gene lookup returns CDR1 KGHSH and CDR2 LQKENI. The CDR3 has 16 amino acids. J was trimmed by 5 bases and V by 1 base; bases with no gene match: 5. In DNA form, the CDR3 reads TGTGCCAGCTCACCACTAGCGGGGGCCGAGACCGGGGAGCTGTTTTTT. Translation: CASSPLAGAETGELFF.

The chain uses TRBV19 and TRBJ1-2; tentatively, D is TRBD1 (5 bases). CDR3 length: 14 amino acids. V lost 5 bases, J lost 2 bases, and 12 bases lay in between. CDR1 is LNHDA, CDR2 SQIVND, per germline (reference sequence). This CDR3 is CASSVTGANYGYTF. CDR3 DNA sequence: TGTGCCAGTAGTGTCACAGGCGCGAACTATGGCTACACCTTC.

This rearrangement joins TRBV10-2 to TRBJ1-1; no reliable D call. The germline CDR1 and CDR2 sequences are WSHSY and SAAADI. The V and J ends lost 4 bases and 4 bases respectively, with 13 bases between them. The CDR3 runs 14 residues. The CDR3 DNA follows: TGCGCCAGCAGTGCCCGGGGAATTGGCACTGAAGCTTTCTTT. This encodes CASSARGIGTEAFF.

The chain has TRBV30 and TRBJ2-2; weak D call: TRBD1 (6 bases). Germline V CDR1 and CDR2: GTSNPN, SVGIG (reference sequence). Trimming pared 1 base from V and 5 bases from J, leaving 11 bases between. The CDR3 is 14 amino acids. The CDR3 loop reads CAWSGTRGTGELFF. For the CDR3, the DNA is TGTGCCTGGAGTGGTACCAGGGGTACCGGGGAGCTGTTTTTT.